The TCR beta chain under discussion was sequenced for a study of T cell responses to AZD1222 COVID-19 vaccine. General observations from the study: Possibly, clonal diversity was underestimated; donors were largely white British and included more females.

TCRdb's table, derived via immunoSEQ multiplex PCR, lists solely in-frame clones and lacks some. The sample shows about 140,000 clones, 90% of them seen only once. On this clone itself: Its antigen is still unknown.

The CDR3 contains 18 residues. CDR1 and CDR2 from the germline V gene are KGHDR and SFDVKD. Trimming removed 5 bases at V and 1 base at J, with 17 bases between. The clonotype originates from an adult in good health. V gene TRBV24-1 combines with J gene TRBJ2-6; D may be TRBD1 or TRBD2 (5 bases each). The sequencing here drew on peripheral blood, taken on day 0 of AZD1222 vaccination. The chain's CDR3 is CATSGGMSVASGANVLTF. CDR3 coding DNA: TGTGCCACCAGTGGGGGGATGTCGGTCGCATCTGGGGCCAACGTCCTGACTTTC.